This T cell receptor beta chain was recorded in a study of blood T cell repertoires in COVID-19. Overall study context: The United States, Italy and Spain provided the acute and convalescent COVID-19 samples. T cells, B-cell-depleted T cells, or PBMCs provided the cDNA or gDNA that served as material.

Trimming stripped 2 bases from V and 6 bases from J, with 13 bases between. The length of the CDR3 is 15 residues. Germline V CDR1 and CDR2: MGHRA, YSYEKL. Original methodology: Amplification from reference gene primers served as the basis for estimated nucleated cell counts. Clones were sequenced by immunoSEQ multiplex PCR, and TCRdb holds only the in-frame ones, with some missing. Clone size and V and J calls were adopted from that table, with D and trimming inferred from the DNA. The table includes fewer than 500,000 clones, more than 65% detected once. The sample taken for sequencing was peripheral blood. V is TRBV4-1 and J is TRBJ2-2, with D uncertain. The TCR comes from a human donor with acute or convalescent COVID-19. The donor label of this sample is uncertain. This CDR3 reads CASSQLWSKAGELFF. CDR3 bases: TGCGCCAGCAGCCAACTCTGGAGTAAGGCCGGGGAGCTGTTTTTT.